The clone carrying this TCR beta chain turned up a few times. As yet, its antigen is unknown. The sample originates from a study of cytomegalovirus exposure and HLA in healthy donors. Study at large: The study's early data release held about 85 million unique TCRs from HLA-typed donors.

The primer mix had 60 Vbeta and 13 Jbeta primers. Clones were sequenced by immunoSEQ multiplex PCR, and TCRdb holds only the in-frame ones, with some missing. The sample holds roughly 120,000 clones, 15% to 19% seen once. This CDR3 is built from 15 residues. V was trimmed by 0 bases and J by 6 bases, leaving 14 bases between them. CDR1 GTSNPN and CDR2 SVGIG come from the germline V gene (reference sequence). The study's findings and limits: Later analysis suggested links between common viral pathogens and several top significant clusters. TCR beta sequences reportedly predicted most subjects' HLA-A and HLA-B alleles accurately. Donor immune exposure was known only as CMV serostatus.

J is TRBJ2-2 and V is TRBV30, with D hard to call. The receptor's source is a woman younger than 35 in good health and CMV-seronegative. Sequenced material: PBMCs. In DNA form, the CDR3 reads TGTGCCTGGAGTGTACGACCAGGTTCGTCCGGGGAGCTGTTTTTT. Protein sequence: CAWSVRPGSSGELFF.